Following are 30 T cell receptor beta chains from one sample sequenced in a study of blood T cell repertoires in COVID-19. Data came from immunoSEQ multiplex PCR; TCRdb stores just in-frame clones and leaves some out. The sample shows approximately 110,000 clones, 70% to 85% of them seen only once. The material sequenced was peripheral blood. Every receptor here comes from a man aged 70-80 years with active or convalescent COVID-19.

This chain connects TRBV10-1 to TRBJ2-1, with D perhaps TRBD2 (7 bases). The germline gives CDR1 WNHNN, CDR2 SYGVQD (reference sequence). The CDR3 is 16 amino acids. V was cut by 0 bases and J by 2 bases, with 11 bases left in between. CDR3 DNA sequence: TGCGCCAGCAGTGAGTCGAGGGGGGGTACCTACAATGAGCAGTTCTTC. The encoded protein is CASSESRGGTYNEQFF.

The rearrangement uses TRBV15 and TRBJ1-3; TRBD1 agrees at 9 bases. V shed 1 base, J shed 5 bases, and the junction held 9 bases outside the gene matches. The CDR3 extends over 17 amino acids. Germline loops: CDR1 LNHNV, CDR2 YYDKDF (reference sequence). The CDR3 DNA is TGTGCCACCAGCAGAGCCCTGCCGGACAGGGGACGAAACACCATATATTTT. Translating gives CATSRALPDRGRNTIYF.

This rearrangement joins TRBV5-4 to TRBJ2-5; 9 bases fit TRBD1. This CDR3 spans 17 amino acids. The germline gives CDR1 SGHNT, CDR2 YYREEE (reference sequence). The V gene end was trimmed by 1 base and the J gene end by 5 bases; junction bases not matched to a gene: 12. CDR3 amino acids: CASSLRQTGGSGETQYF. The CDR3 DNA sequence: TGTGCCAGCAGCTTGAGACAGACAGGGGGTTCCGGTGAGACCCAGTACTTC.

The CDR3 DNA follows: TGTGCCAGTAGTATATCGTCAGCGAATGAAAAACTGTTTTTT. Its protein is CASSISSANEKLFF. The chain links TRBV19 to TRBJ1-4; D unclear. V was clipped by 2 bases and J by 5 bases, with 9 bases between them. The CDR3 runs 14 residues. Germline-derived CDR1 and CDR2 are LNHDA and SQIVND (reference sequence).

This chain links TRBV5-1 with TRBJ1-1, with TRBD1 identical over 8 bases. J was trimmed by 4 bases and V by 2 bases; bases with no gene match: 1. The CDR3 contains 13 residues. From germline, CDR1 is SGHRS and CDR2 YFSETQ. CDR3 sequence reads: CASSFDRGTEAFF. CDR3 nucleotides: TGCGCCAGCAGCTTCGACAGGGGCACTGAAGCTTTCTTT.

This clone was seen a handful of times. V usage is TRBV10-3 and J usage is TRBJ1-1; 8 nucleotides match TRBD1. J lost 4 bases, V lost 3 bases, and 1 base had no gene match. The CDR3 runs 13 residues. CDR1 ENHRY and CDR2 SYGVKD come from the germline V gene. The CDR3 bases are TGTGCCATCAGTGATGGACAGGGCACTGAAGCTTTCTTT. This encodes CAISDGQGTEAFF.

As for this clone: The sample contains more than one DNA sequence encoding this CDR3. The chain is built from TRBV3-1 (or the pseudogene TRBV3-2) and TRBJ2-7, with 7 nucleotides matching TRBD2. In germline, CDR1 is LGHDT, CDR2 YNNKEL (reference sequence). V dropped 4 bases and J dropped 6; count of bases not matched to a gene: 6. This CDR3 spans 13 amino acids. The CDR3 sequence: CASSPGLAGEQYF. DNA of the CDR3: TGTGCCAGCAGCCCCGGGTTAGCGGGCGAGCAGTACTTC.

The chain joins TRBV5-6 to TRBJ1-2; 7 bases map to TRBD1. Unmatched junction bases numbered 12, after V lost 0 bases and J lost 10 bases. The CDR3 has 15 amino acids. Germline-derived CDR1 and CDR2 are SGHDT and YYEEEE. The CDR3 DNA reads TGTGCCAGCAGCTTGGGACAGGGAACCCATTTAGTCTACACCTTC. Translating gives CASSLGQGTHLVYTF.

The rearrangement links TRBV24-1 to TRBJ2-5; 12 bases are a match to TRBD1. J lost 4 bases, V lost 7 bases, and 6 bases had no gene match. Germline CDR1 and CDR2: KGHDR and SFDVKD. This CDR3 contains 15 residues. The chain's CDR3 is CATSTGTGGLETQYF. Written as DNA, the CDR3 is TGTGCCACCAGCACCGGGACAGGGGGCTTAGAGACCCAGTACTTC.

This chain links TRBV6-6 with TRBJ2-3, with TRBD2 matching over 8 bases. Germline loops: CDR1 MNHNY, CDR2 SVGAGI (reference sequence). J lost 6 bases, V lost 4 bases, and 9 bases had no gene match. This CDR3 is 15 amino acids long. The CDR3 protein is CASSWTAGVRDTQYF. CDR3 bases: TGTGCCAGCAGTTGGACAGCGGGAGTCCGGGATACGCAGTATTTT.

The chain uses TRBV5-1 and TRBJ2-2; possibly TRBD2 for D (6 bases). The V gene's germline CDR1 is SGHRS and CDR2 YFSETQ. Trimming pared 1 base from V and 2 bases from J, leaving 12 bases between. This CDR3 comprises 16 residues. The CDR3 sequence: CASSLSGLTNTGELFF. CDR3 sequence (DNA): TGCGCCAGCAGCTTGAGCGGACTAACAAACACCGGGGAGCTGTTTTTT.

The chain combines TRBV3-1 (or the pseudogene TRBV3-2) with TRBJ1-1; 9 nucleotides line up with TRBD1. CDR1 LGHDT and CDR2 YNNKEL come from the germline V gene (reference sequence). The trim removed 6 bases at V and 5 bases at J, leaving 7 bases unmatched. CDR3 length equals 14 residues. CDR3 protein: CASRPQTGGTEAFF. The DNA of the CDR3 is TGTGCCAGCAGACCCCAGACAGGGGGAACTGAAGCTTTCTTT.

The V call is TRBV6-1, the J call TRBJ1-2; tentative D call: TRBD1 (5 bases). CDR3 length: 13 amino acids. The germline gives CDR1 MNHNS, CDR2 SASEGT. V lost 2 bases to trimming and J lost 7 bases, with 11 bases between them. The chain's CDR3 is CASSEQGLGGYTF. The CDR3 nucleotides read TGTGCCAGCAGTGAACAGGGCTTGGGTGGCTACACCTTC.

The J gene is TRBJ1-2, the V gene TRBV5-1, with TRBD1 matching over 9 bases. V lost 0 bases and J lost 0; bases outside the gene matches: 6. Germline V gene data show CDR1 as SGHRS and CDR2 as YFSETQ. The CDR3 consists of 17 residues. CDR3 residues: CASSLAGQGKANYGYTF. The CDR3 nucleotides read TGCGCCAGCAGCTTGGCTGGACAGGGGAAGGCTAACTATGGCTACACCTTC.

The chain combines TRBV24-1 with TRBJ2-4, with unresolved D. Deletions cut 4 bases from V and 2 bases from J, with 5 bases between. Per germline, CDR1 KGHDR and CDR2 SFDVKD. CDR3 length: 13 amino acids. CDR3 coding DNA: TGTGCCACCAGTGACCCGTCCAAAAACATTCAGTACTTC. Protein product: CATSDPSKNIQYF.

The CDR3 loop is CASSLRRLLTDTQYF. Here the CDR3 DNA reads TGTGCCAGCAGTTTACGGCGGCTACTCACAGATACGCAGTATTTT. V and J are TRBV27 and TRBJ2-3, with D unclear. The CDR3 has 15 amino acids. V dropped 2 bases and J dropped 2 bases, with 11 bases sitting between them. Germline V lookup: CDR1 MNHEY, CDR2 SMNVEV (reference sequence).

The chain combines TRBV6-1 with TRBJ1-1; 9 positions agree with TRBD1. Germline V lookup: CDR1 MNHNS, CDR2 SASEGT. The CDR3 has 14 residues. The junction had 7 bases not matched to a gene; V was cut back by 6 bases and J by 5 bases. The CDR3 is CASRTGGRGTEAFF. In DNA form, the CDR3 reads TGTGCCAGCAGAACAGGGGGCAGAGGGACTGAAGCTTTCTTT.

This clone was seen only once. V usage is TRBV5-1 and J usage is TRBJ2-5, with 15 bases lining up with TRBD2. The CDR3 runs 16 residues. V dropped 4 bases and J dropped 2; count of bases not matched to a gene: 3. CDR1 is SGHRS, CDR2 YFSETQ, per germline. Here the CDR3 reads CASSPGLAGGQETQYF. CDR3 bases: TGCGCCAGCAGCCCGGGACTAGCGGGGGGTCAAGAGACCCAGTACTTC.

The chain uses TRBV6-5 and TRBJ1-1; 9 positions match TRBD1. The CDR3 runs to 14 residues. Per germline, CDR1 MNHEY and CDR2 SVGAGI. The V and J ends lost 6 bases and 11 bases, in that order; junction bases with no gene match: 13. CDR3 bases: TGTGCCAGCAGGAGCCCGGGACAGGGTGAGGGGGCTTTCTTT. Translated, it gives CASRSPGQGEGAFF.

The chain carries TRBV9 and TRBJ2-2, with D perhaps matching TRBD1 (5 bases). Between the trimmed V and J ends, which lost 0 bases and 0 bases, there was a span of 9 bases. The length of the CDR3 is 16 residues. CDR1 and CDR2 (germline): SGDLS, YYNGEE. The CDR3 coding sequence is TGTGCCAGCAGCGTAGAGGGGTCAGCGAACACCGGGGAGCTGTTTTTT. It encodes CASSVEGSANTGELFF.

The chain has TRBV18 and TRBJ2-7, with TRBD2 matching over 11 bases. Germline V gene data show CDR1 as KGHSH and CDR2 as LQKENI. The CDR3 contains 21 residues. The junction had 24 bases not matched to a gene; V was cut back by 3 bases and J by 5 bases. CDR3 nucleotide sequence: TGTGCCAGCTCACCGTCCAAGCCGGGACAGCAAACACTAGCGGGAGTCCACGAGCAGTACTTC. It translates to CASSPSKPGQQTLAGVHEQYF.

This chain uses TRBV27 with TRBJ1-5; 8 bases match TRBD1. The V and J ends lost 3 bases and 6 bases, in that order; junction bases with no gene match: 4. The CDR3 length is 14 residues. Germline values: CDR1 MNHEY, CDR2 SMNVEV (reference sequence). The CDR3 DNA is TGTGCCAGCAGTTTTGCAGGGGGCGTTCAGCCCCAGCATTTT. Translation gives CASSFAGGVQPQHF.

DNA for the CDR3: TGTGCCAGTAGTACCCCCGGGGGGACCCAGTACTTC. Encoded protein: CASSTPGGTQYF. The chain carries TRBV19 and TRBJ2-5; a weak D match, TRBD2 (6 bases). V dropped 4 bases and J dropped 7 bases, with 10 bases sitting between them. The CDR3 totals 12 residues. CDR1 and CDR2 from the germline V gene are LNHDA and SQIVND (reference sequence). Based on the CDR3 plus reference TRBV19 and TRBJ2-5, the full variable domain is DGGITQSPKYLFRKEGQNVTLSCEQNLNHDAMYWYRQDPGQGLRLIYYSQIVNDFQKGDIAEGYSVSREKKESFPLTVTSAQKNPTAFYLCASSTPGGTQYFGPGTRLLVL.

V gene TRBV7-2 combines with J gene TRBJ1-1; TRBD1 aligns across 7 bases. After removal of 3 bases from V and 7 bases from J, the junction contained 8 bases not matched to a gene. Per the germline V gene, CDR1 is SGHTA and CDR2 is FQGNSA. The CDR3 totals 14 residues. The CDR3 DNA sequence: TGTGCCAGCAGCTTCGAGACAGGGTATGTTGAAGCTTTCTTT. Amino acids: CASSFETGYVEAFF. Full variable domain (rest looked up from reference TRBV7-2 and TRBJ1-1): GAGVSQSPSNKVTEKGKDVELRCDPISGHTALYWYRQSLGQGLEFLIYFQGNSAPDKSGLPSDRFSAERTGGSVSTLTIQRTQQEDSAVYLCASSFETGYVEAFFGQGTRLTVV.

The J gene is TRBJ1-4, the V gene TRBV27; the D is unclear. Between the trimmed V and J ends, which lost 4 bases and 7 bases, there was a span of 16 bases. Germline V gives CDR1 MNHEY, CDR2 SMNVEV (reference sequence). This CDR3 comprises 15 residues. Here the CDR3 DNA reads TGTGCCAGCAGTTCACACAGAACTGGTGTTGAAAAACTGTTTTTT. Its protein product is CASSSHRTGVEKLFF.

This clone was counted a single time. This sequence joins TRBV9 and TRBJ2-1; 7 bases are a match to TRBD2. In germline, CDR1 is SGDLS, CDR2 YYNGEE. This CDR3 spans 15 amino acids. Losses at the gene ends were 4 bases for V and 9 bases for J; bases not matched to a gene: 13. The CDR3 nucleotides read TGTGCCAGCAGCCCGGGGGGAGGATTGCTAAGTGAGCAGTTCTTC. Translated: CASSPGGGLLSEQFF.

The count of this clone is one. The rearrangement links TRBV6-5 to TRBJ2-5, with 8 bases lining up with TRBD1. The trim removed 5 bases at V and 1 base at J, leaving 6 bases unmatched. In germline, CDR1 is MNHEY, CDR2 SVGAGI. The CDR3 has 15 residues. Here the CDR3 reads CASSRSGTGQETQYF. The CDR3 region has the DNA TGTGCCAGCAGTAGATCCGGGACAGGCCAAGAGACCCAGTACTTC.

This clone has just one count. This chain uses TRBV6-1 with TRBJ1-2; 7 bases line up with TRBD1. Per the germline V gene, CDR1 is MNHNS and CDR2 is SASEGT. The V segment lost 0 bases and the J segment 2 bases; nucleotides outside the gene matches: 3. The CDR3 runs 15 residues. The CDR3 DNA sequence: TGTGCCAGCAGTGAAGCCTGGGGACAGAACTATGGCTACACCTTC. As protein: CASSEAWGQNYGYTF.

The chain is built from TRBV5-1 and TRBJ1-1; 7 bases align to TRBD1. Germline trimming cut 5 bases from V and 8 bases from J; bases unmatched to any gene: 12. The V gene's germline CDR1 is SGHRS and CDR2 YFSETQ. The CDR3 covers 14 residues. CDR3 coding DNA: TGCGCCAGCAGTACCTCCCCCTTGACAGGGGAAGCTTTCTTT. Encoded protein: CASSTSPLTGEAFF.

The chain is built from TRBV7-2 and TRBJ2-2; 7 nucleotides match TRBD1. This CDR3 region has 17 residues. CDR1 and CDR2 (germline): SGHTA, FQGNSA. V lost 1 base and J lost 0; bases outside the gene matches: 5. The CDR3 coding sequence is TGTGCCAGCAGCTTAGGACAGGGATTCGCGAACACCGGGGAGCTGTTTTTT. It translates to CASSLGQGFANTGELFF. Full variable domain (remainder filled in from reference TRBV7-2 and TRBJ2-2): GAGVSQSPSNKVTEKGKDVELRCDPISGHTALYWYRQSLGQGLEFLIYFQGNSAPDKSGLPSDRFSAERTGGSVSTLTIQRTQQEDSAVYLCASSLGQGFANTGELFFGEGSRLTVL.